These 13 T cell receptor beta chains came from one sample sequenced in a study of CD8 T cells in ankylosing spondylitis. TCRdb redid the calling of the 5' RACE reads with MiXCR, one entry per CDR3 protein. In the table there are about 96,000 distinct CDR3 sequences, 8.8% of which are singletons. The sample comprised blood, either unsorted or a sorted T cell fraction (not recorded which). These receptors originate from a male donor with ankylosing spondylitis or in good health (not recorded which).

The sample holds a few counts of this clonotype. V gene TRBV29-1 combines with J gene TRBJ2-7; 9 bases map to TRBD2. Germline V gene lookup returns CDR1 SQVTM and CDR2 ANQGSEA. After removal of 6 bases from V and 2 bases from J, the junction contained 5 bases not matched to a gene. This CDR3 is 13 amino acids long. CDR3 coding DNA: TGCAGCGTAATAGCGGGAGATACCTACGAGCAGTACTTC. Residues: CSVIAGDTYEQYF.

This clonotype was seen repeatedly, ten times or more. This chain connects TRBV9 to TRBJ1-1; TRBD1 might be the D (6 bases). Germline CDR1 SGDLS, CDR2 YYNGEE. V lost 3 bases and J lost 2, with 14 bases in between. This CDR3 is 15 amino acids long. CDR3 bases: TGTGCCAGCAGCGAGGGGGGTGGAGAAAACACTGAAGCTTTCTTT. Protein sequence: CASSEGGGENTEAFF.

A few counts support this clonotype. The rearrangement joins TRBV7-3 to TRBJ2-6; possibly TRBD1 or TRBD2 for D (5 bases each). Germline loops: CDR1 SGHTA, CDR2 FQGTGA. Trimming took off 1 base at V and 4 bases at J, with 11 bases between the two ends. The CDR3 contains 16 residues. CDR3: CASSLKAGTGANVLTF. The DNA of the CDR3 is TGTGCCAGCAGCTTAAAGGCAGGGACCGGGGCCAACGTCCTGACTTTC.

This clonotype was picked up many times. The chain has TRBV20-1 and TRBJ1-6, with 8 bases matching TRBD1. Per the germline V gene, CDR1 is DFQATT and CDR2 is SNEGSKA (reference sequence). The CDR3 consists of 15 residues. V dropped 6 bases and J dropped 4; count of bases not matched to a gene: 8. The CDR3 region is CSAVITGGYNSPLHF. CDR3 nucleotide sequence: TGCAGTGCAGTCATAACAGGGGGATATAATTCACCCCTCCACTTT.

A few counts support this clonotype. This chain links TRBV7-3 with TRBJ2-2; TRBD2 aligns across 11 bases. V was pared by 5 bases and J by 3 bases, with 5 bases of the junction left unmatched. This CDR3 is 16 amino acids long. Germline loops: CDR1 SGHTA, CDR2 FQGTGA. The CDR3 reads CASSPGLAGYTGELFF. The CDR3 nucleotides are TGTGCCAGCAGCCCCGGACTAGCGGGTTACACCGGGGAGCTGTTTTTT. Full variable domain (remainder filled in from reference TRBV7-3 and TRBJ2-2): GAGVSQTPSNKVTEKGKYVELRCDPISGHTALYWYRQSLGQGPEFLIYFQGTGAADDSGLPNDRFFAVRPEGSVSTLKIQRTERGDSAVYLCASSPGLAGYTGELFFGEGSRLTVL.

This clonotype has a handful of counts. The CDR3 sequence: CACPGNAGELGNTIYF. CDR3 nucleotides: TGTGCCTGCCCCGGCAATGCGGGGGAACTTGGAAACACCATATATTTT. The rearrangement joins TRBV30 to TRBJ1-3, with D tentatively TRBD1 (5 bases). Germline values: CDR1 GTSNPN, CDR2 SVGIG (reference sequence). V gave up 6 bases and J gave up 3 bases, with 21 bases separating them. The CDR3 is 16 amino acids.

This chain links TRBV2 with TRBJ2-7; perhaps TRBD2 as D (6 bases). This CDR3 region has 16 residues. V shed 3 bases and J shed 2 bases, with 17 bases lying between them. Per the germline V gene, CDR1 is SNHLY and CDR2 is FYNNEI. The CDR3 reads CASSDRRGRSAYEQYF. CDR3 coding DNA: TGTGCCAGCAGTGATAGGCGGGGAAGGTCCGCCTACGAGCAGTACTTC.

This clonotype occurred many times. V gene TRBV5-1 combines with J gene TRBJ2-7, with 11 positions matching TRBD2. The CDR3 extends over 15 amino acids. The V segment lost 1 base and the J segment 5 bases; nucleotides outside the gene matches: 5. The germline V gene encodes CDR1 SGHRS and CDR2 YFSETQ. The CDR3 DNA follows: TGCGCCAGCAGCTTGATGACTAGCGGGGACGACGAGCAGTACTTC. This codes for CASSLMTSGDDEQYF.

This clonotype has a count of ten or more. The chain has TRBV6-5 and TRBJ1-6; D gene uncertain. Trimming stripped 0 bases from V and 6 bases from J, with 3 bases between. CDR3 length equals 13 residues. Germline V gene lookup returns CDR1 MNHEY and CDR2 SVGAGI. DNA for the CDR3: TGTGCCAGCAGTTACTCTCCTAATTCACCCCTCCACTTT. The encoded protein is CASSYSPNSPLHF.

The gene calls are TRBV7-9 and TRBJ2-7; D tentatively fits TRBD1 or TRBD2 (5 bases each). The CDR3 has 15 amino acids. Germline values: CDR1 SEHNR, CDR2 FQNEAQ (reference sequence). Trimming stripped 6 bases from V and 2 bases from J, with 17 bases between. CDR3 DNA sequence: TGTGCCAGCAGTTCGGACACAACCGGGGCCTACGAGCAGTACTTC. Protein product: CASSSDTTGAYEQYF.

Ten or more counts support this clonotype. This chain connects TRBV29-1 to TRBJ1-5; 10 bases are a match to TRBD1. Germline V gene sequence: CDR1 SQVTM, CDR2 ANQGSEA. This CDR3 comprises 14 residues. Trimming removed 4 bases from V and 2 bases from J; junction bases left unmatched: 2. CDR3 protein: CSVAGQGGNQPQHF. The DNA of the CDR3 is TGCAGCGTTGCTGGACAGGGGGGCAATCAGCCCCAGCATTTT.

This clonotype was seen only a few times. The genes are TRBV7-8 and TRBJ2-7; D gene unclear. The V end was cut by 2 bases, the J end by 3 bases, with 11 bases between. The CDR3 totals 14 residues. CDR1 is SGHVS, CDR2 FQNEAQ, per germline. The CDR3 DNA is TGTGCCAGCAGCTTATTCTTGGACGGCTACGAGCAGTACTTC. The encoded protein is CASSLFLDGYEQYF.

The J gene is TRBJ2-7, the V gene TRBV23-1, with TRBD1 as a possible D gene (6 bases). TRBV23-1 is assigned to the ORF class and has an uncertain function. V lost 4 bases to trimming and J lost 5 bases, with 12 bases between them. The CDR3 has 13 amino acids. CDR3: CASSPQGPHEQYF. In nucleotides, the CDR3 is TGCGCCAGCAGTCCGCAGGGGCCCCACGAGCAGTACTTC.